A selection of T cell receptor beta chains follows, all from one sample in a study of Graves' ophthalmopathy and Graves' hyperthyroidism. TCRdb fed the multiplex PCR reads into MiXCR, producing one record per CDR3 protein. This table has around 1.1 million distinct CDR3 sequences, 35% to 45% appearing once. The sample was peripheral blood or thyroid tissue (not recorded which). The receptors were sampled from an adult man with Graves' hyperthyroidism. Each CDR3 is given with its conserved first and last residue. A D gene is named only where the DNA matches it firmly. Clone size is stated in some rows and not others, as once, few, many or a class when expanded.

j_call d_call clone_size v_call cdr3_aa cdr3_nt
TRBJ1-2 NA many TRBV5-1 CASSSERGNYGYTF TGCGCCAGCAGCTCCGAGCGGGGGAACTATGGCTACACCTTC
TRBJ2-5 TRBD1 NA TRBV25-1 CASSESGGFETQYF TGTGCCAGCAGTGAATCAGGGGGTTTTGAGACCCAGTACTTC
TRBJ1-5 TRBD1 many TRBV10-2 CASIQGGGVGNQPQHF TGCGCCAGCATCCAGGGGGGGGGCGTAGGCAATCAGCCCCAGCATTTT
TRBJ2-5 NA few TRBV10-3 CAISDPTGYQETQYF TGTGCCATCAGTGACCCGACAGGATATCAAGAGACCCAGTACTTC
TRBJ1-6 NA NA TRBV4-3 CASSQEVAEGRVYNSPLHF TGCGCCAGCAGCCAAGAGGTAGCGGAAGGGAGGGTCTATAATTCACCCCTCCACTTT
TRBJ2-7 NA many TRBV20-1 CSARFLLSYEQYF TGCAGTGCTAGATTCCTCCTCTCCTACGAGCAGTACTTC
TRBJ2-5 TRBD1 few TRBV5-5 CASSLVPGQGARQETQYF TGTGCCAGCAGCCTAGTCCCGGGACAGGGGGCGCGGCAAGAGACCCAGTACTTC
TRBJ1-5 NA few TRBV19 CASSIRVGSNQPQHF TGTGCCAGTAGTATACGGGTTGGGAGCAATCAGCCCCAGCATTTT
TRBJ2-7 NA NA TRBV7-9 CASSLAREISYEQYF TGTGCCAGCAGCTTAGCCAGGGAGATTTCCTACGAGCAGTACTTC
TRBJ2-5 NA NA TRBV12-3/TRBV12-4 CASSSPGAVAQYF TGTGCCAGCAGTTCCCCAGGGGCGGTGGCCCAGTACTTC
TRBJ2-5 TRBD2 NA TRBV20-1 CSASTGTSGRETQNF TGCAGTGCTTCAACCGGGACTAGCGGGAGGGAGACCCAGAACTTC
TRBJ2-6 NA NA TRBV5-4 CASSLAVTGANVLTF TGTGCCAGCAGCTTGGCGGTGACCGGGGCCAACGTCCTGACTTTC
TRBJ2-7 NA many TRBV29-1 CSVGGSGISHEQYF TGCAGCGTCGGGGGCTCAGGGATTTCGCACGAGCAGTACTTC
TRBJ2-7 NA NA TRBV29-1 CSVEDLKDYEQYF TGCAGCGTTGAAGATCTTAAGGACTACGAGCAGTACTTC
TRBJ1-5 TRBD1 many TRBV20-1 CSAGDRGDGNQPQHF TGCAGTGCTGGGGACAGGGGGGACGGCAATCAGCCCCAGCATTTT
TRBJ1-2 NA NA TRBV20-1 CSARVQEVGSGRYGYTF TGCAGTGCTAGAGTTCAGGAGGTCGGTTCGGGACGGTATGGCTACACCTTC
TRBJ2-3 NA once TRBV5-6 CASSLGGRPDTQYF TGTGCCAGCAGCCTAGGGGGGAGGCCAGATACGCAGTATTTT
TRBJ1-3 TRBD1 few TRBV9 CASSQEQGAGNTIYF TGTGCCAGCAGCCAAGAACAGGGGGCTGGAAACACCATATATTTT
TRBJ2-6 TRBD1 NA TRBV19 CATRTGKKYSGANVLTF TGTGCCACAAGGACAGGAAAAAAATACTCTGGGGCCAACGTCCTGACTTTC
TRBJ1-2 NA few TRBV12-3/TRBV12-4 CASSLTPNPYYGYTF TGTGCCAGCAGTTTAACCCCAAATCCTTACTATGGCTACACCTTC
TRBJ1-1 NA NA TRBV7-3 CASSPSRTNTEAFF TGTGCCAGCAGCCCTTCCCGCACGAACACTGAAGCTTTCTTT
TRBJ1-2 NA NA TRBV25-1 CASETNYGYTF TGTGCCAGCGAAACTAACTATGGCTACACCTTC
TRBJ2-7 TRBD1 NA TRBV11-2 CASSSPDREDEQYF TGTGCCAGCAGCTCCCCGGACAGGGAAGACGAGCAGTACTTC
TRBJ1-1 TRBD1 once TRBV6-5 CATQGARSTEAFF TGTGCCACGCAGGGGGCGAGGAGCACTGAAGCTTTCTTT
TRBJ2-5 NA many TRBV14 CASSRGLIQETQYF TGTGCCAGCAGCCGAGGACTGATCCAAGAGACCCAGTACTTC
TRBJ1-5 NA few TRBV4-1 CASSQVVLNQPQHF TGCGCCAGCAGCCAAGTTGTATTAAACCAGCCCCAGCATTTT
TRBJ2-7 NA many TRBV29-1 CSVRVSYEQYF TGCAGCGTTCGCGTTTCCTACGAGCAGTACTTC